This T cell receptor beta chain was documented in a study of blood T cell repertoires in COVID-19. Across the study: PBMCs, B-cell-depleted T cells, or T cells provided the cDNA or gDNA that made up the material.

In the authors' workflow: Researchers report that nucleated cell counts were estimated from reference gene primer amplification. The method was immunoSEQ multiplex PCR; TCRdb's version includes in-frame clones alone and lacks a portion of them. That table gives V, J and clone size, and the DNA gave D and trimming. The data hold approximately 96,000 clones, with more than 70% observed a single time. Trimming removed 4 bases at V and 7 bases at J, with 13 bases between. CDR1 and CDR2 from the germline V gene are GTSNPN and SVGIG (reference sequence). The CDR3 consists of 12 residues. The sequencing sample was made of peripheral blood. This chain connects TRBV30 to TRBJ1-2, with D possibly matching TRBD1 (5 bases). The receptor's source is an elderly woman with acute or convalescent COVID-19. CDR3 sequence (DNA): TGTGCCTGGAAAGGGGATCTGGGTGGCTACACCTTC. Amino acid sequence: CAWKGDLGGYTF.